The T cell receptor beta chain described here comes from a study of identical twins. Losses at the gene ends were 2 bases for V and 8 bases for J; bases not matched to a gene: 5. The germline V gene encodes CDR1 MNHEY and CDR2 SVGEGT. The CDR3 extends over 13 amino acids. TCRdb re-analysed the 5' RACE reads in MiXCR, keeping a single row per CDR3 protein. This sample carries 700,000 or so distinct CDR3 sequences, 8% to 9% of them seen once, and the ten largest clones take 0.85% to 1%. This clonotype came up a few times. The data also belong to a second study, concerning yellow fever vaccine responses in identical twins.

Sequencing was performed on PBMCs. The chain combines TRBV6-2 or TRBV6-3 with TRBJ1-2; 7 nucleotides line up with TRBD1. This clonotype originated in a woman aged 18-29 years in good health. The CDR3 reads CASSYARQGGYTF. CDR3 DNA sequence: TGTGCCAGCAGTTACGCCCGACAGGGAGGCTACACCTTC.